The 2 T cell receptor beta chains below were found in one sample sequenced in a study of T cells in Graves' hyperthyroidism and ophthalmopathy. RNA transcripts served as the template for amplifying TCR beta CDR3 regions. Researchers ran a first-round RT-PCR on the TCR CDR3 using the HTBI primer set. TCRdb re-analysed the multiplex PCR reads in MiXCR, keeping a single row per CDR3 protein. The table lists roughly 740,000 distinct CDR3 sequences, over 15% of them singletons. What was sequenced was blood. The origin of the receptors is a man aged 18 to 35 with Graves' hyperthyroidism.

This clonotype was seen a handful of times. One junction end disagrees with the germline gene, perhaps due to a read error. This chain connects TRBV5-8 to TRBJ1-3; no reliable D call. CDR1 and CDR2 (germline): SGHTS, YDEGEE. There are 13 residues in the CDR3. This CDR3 is CASSLVLGDTIYF. CDR3 nucleotide sequence: TGTGCCAGCAGCTTGGTCCTTGGAGACACCATATATTTT.

This clonotype was seen ten or more times. The chain has TRBV27 and TRBJ1-5; D call uncertain. CDR3 length equals 15 residues. Germline V gene sequence: CDR1 MNHEY, CDR2 SMNVEV (reference sequence). V was pared by 2 bases and J by 2 bases, with 10 bases between. In DNA form, the CDR3 reads TGTGCCAGCAGTTTAATAGGGTTCCGCAATCAGCCCCAGCATTTT. Its translation: CASSLIGFRNQPQHF.